Included here is one T cell receptor beta chain sequence, with context. Its antigen specificity is not known. The input lacks base qualities; no much larger clone sits a single base away. The CDR3 regions of human TCRbeta chains were subjected to immunosequencing. The published analysis was carried out like this. TCRs in the repertoires were matched against a reference library of SARS-CoV-2-specific TCRs that had been generated with the MIRA antigen-specificity platform. Breadth meant the fraction of unique TCRs that were SARS-CoV-2-associated, whereas depth meant the fraction of total T cells that were SARS-CoV-2-associated. Each spike-specific TCR was assigned to its reactive spike region and to a CD4 or CD8 class using the MIRA data. Log10-transformed breadth and depth values were compared by one-way ANOVA with Sidak's multiple comparisons tests. Entries here come from immuneACCESS through TCRdb and include only in-frame sequences with V and J called. Some clones fail to appear in such tables; in the studies checked, an unresolved V gene covers under half of the shortfall, and the cause of the remainder is unknown. The D gene and trimming were derived from the DNA, and the V and J assignments and clone size from that table. The sample records about 140,000 clones, about 89% of which are singletons. 7.5% to 8% of the sample comes from the top ten.

Via the germline V gene (reference sequence), CDR1 is LNHDA and CDR2 SQIVND. Including cysteine and phenylalanine, the CDR3 has 14 amino acids. The entry retains the CDR3 DNA only, 42 bases that are in frame from base 1. After removal of 6 bases from V and 8 bases from J, the junction retains 6 bases not matched to a gene. This sample is drawn from a study of T cell responses to AZD1222 COVID-19 vaccine (dated by TCRdb to about 2021). Context from the whole study: A total of more than 230 trial participants underwent TCR sequencing, of whom 200 to 220 had received two doses of AZD1222 and around 25 had received two doses of the MenACWY control vaccine. Trial participants were enrolled into age subgroups of 18-55, 56-69 and 70-plus years, which contained about 160, 30 and 59 TCR-sequenced participants, respectively.

The time point label, read with the paper, signifies: about 28 days (+/-7) after the second vaccine dose. The treatment or condition label of this sample denotes: meningococcal conjugate vaccine given as trial control. Vaccinee samples came from UK trials COV001 and COV002, including a single-blind randomized controlled phase 2/3 trial of AZD1222 (ChAdOx1 nCoV-19) in healthy adults. For TCRbeta chain sequencing, PBMC samples were collected from trial participants at day 0 and at day 28 after the second dose. Summary of the overall study and its limitations: Conclusions about previously exposed vaccinees are limited because only five to seven AZD1222 recipients were SARS-CoV-2 seropositive at baseline. A significant rise in spike-specific TCR breadth and depth was observed after two AZD1222 doses relative to day 0 and relative to MenACWY recipients. Because no day 14 peak-response samples were available, repertoires were characterized only after the peak T cell response. Most participants were white British and females outnumbered males, and the authors suggested that clonal diversity may have been underestimated. Epitopes outside the regions mutated in the B.1.351 and B.1.1.7 variants were reportedly recognized by nearly half of the unique spike-specific TCRs. Vaccine-associated CD4 TCRs spanned the whole spike protein, with dominant responses in regions 160-218 and 743-854. The 56-69-year group was small, and its depth increase did not reach significance, likely because of low power.

The sequence links TRBV19 to TRBJ1-4; the junction holds 10 bases that match TRBD1. The TCR sequence derives from an adult who received the MenACWY meningococcal vaccine as a control. Source: peripheral blood, taken 28 days after the second dose of the MenACWY control vaccine. The CDR3 corresponds to CASRTGTGAEKLFF. The bases are TGTGCCAGTAGGACCGGGACAGGGGCCGAAAAACTGTTTTTT.